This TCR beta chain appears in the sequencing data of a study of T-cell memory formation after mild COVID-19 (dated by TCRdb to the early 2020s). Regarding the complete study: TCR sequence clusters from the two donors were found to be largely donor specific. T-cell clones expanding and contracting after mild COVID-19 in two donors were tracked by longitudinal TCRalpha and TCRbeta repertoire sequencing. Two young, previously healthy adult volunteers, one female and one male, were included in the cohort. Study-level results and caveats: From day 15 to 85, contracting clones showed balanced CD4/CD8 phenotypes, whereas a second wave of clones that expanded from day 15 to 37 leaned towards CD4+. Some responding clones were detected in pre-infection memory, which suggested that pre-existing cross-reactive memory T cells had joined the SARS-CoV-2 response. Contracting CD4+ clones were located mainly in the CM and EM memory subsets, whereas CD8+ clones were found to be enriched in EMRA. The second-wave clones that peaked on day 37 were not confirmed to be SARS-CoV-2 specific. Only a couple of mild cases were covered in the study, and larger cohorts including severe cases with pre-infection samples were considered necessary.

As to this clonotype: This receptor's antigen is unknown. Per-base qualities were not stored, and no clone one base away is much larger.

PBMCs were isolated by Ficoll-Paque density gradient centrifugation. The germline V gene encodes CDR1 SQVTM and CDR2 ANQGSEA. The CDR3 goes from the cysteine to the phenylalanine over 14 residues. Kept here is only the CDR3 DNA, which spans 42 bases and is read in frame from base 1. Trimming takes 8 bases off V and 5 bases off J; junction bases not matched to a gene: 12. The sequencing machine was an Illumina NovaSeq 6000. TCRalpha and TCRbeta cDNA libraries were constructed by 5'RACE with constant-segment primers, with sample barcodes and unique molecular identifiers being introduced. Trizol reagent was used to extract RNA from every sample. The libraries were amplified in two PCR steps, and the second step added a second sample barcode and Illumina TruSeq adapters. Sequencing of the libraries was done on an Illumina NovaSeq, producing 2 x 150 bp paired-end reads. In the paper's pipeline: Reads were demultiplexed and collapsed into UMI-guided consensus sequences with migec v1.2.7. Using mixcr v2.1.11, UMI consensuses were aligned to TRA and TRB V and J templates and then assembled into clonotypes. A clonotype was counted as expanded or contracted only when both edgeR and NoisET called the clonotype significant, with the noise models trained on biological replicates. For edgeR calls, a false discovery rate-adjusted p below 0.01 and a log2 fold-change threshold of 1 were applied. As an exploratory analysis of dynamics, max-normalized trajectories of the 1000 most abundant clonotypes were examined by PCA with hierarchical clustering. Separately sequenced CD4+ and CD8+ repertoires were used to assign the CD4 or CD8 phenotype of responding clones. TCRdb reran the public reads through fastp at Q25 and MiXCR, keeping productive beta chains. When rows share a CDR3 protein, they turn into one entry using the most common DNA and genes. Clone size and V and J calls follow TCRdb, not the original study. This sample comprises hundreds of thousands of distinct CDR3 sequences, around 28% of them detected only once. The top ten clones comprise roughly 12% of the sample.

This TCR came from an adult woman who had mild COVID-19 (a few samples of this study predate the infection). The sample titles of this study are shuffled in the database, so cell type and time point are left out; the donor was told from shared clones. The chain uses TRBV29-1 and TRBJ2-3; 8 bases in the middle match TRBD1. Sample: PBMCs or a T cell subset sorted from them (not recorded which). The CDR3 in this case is CSFDRGNPIDTQYF. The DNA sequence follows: TGCAGCTTCGACAGGGGTAATCCCATAGATACGCAGTATTTT.